This entry features one TCR beta chain sequence. Its antigen is not identified. Amplified TCR beta CDR3 regions derived from RNA transcripts. With the HTBI primer set, the TCR CDR3 went through a first round of RT-PCR. TCRdb processed the multiplex PCR reads anew with MiXCR; each CDR3 protein has one entry. This table has about 200,000 distinct CDR3 sequences, about a sixth appearing once. The source of the sample is a study of T cells in Graves' hyperthyroidism and ophthalmopathy. The wider study: Initial diagnosis, before any treatment, was when peripheral blood was collected.

Trimming removed 2 bases from V and 6 bases from J; junction bases left unmatched: 1. Germline CDR1 is LGHDT and CDR2 is YNNKEL (reference sequence). The CDR3 contains 13 residues. Findings of the study overall: Most thyroid clonotypes expanded above 0.001 appeared in blood too. Classification by a 13 V-J model distinguished ophthalmopathy from stable hyperthyroidism.

Input material: blood. The chain uses TRBV3-1 and TRBJ1-2; 9 bases map to TRBD1. The TCR sequence derives from a woman aged 50 to 60 with Graves' hyperthyroidism. For the CDR3, the DNA is TGTGCCAGCAGCCAAAGGACAGGGGATGGCTACACCTTC. Translated, it gives CASSQRTGDGYTF. The full variable domain, in which reference TRBV3-1 and TRBJ1-2 provide the parts outside the CDR3, is DTAVSQTPKYLVTQMGNDKSIKCEQNLGHDTMYWYKQDSKKFLKIMFSYNNKELIINETVPNRFSPKSPDKAHLNLHINSLELGDSAVYFCASSQRTGDGYTFGSGTRLTVV.